This T cell receptor (beta chain) emerged from a study of OX40 agonist ivuxolimab in advanced cancers. Profiling relied on immunoSEQ multiplex PCR, and the TCRdb table lists in-frame clones only, not all of them. In the table there are tens of thousands of clones, 75% to 90% of which are singletons. This clone was seen a handful of times. The trim removed 2 bases at V and 4 bases at J, leaving 3 bases unmatched. The CDR3 totals 13 residues. Germline V gene lookup returns CDR1 GTSNPN and CDR2 SVGIG (reference sequence). The source was CD4+ or CD8+ T cells sorted from blood, collected in a trial of the OX40 agonist ivuxolimab. The sequence was obtained from an adult with an advanced solid tumor such as melanoma, head and neck, liver or kidney cancer. The chain recombines TRBV30 with TRBJ1-1; 8 nucleotides align to TRBD1. CDR3 in DNA: TGTGCCTGGAGTAAACAGGGGGGCACTGAAGCTTTCTTT. Encoded protein: CAWSKQGGTEAFF.